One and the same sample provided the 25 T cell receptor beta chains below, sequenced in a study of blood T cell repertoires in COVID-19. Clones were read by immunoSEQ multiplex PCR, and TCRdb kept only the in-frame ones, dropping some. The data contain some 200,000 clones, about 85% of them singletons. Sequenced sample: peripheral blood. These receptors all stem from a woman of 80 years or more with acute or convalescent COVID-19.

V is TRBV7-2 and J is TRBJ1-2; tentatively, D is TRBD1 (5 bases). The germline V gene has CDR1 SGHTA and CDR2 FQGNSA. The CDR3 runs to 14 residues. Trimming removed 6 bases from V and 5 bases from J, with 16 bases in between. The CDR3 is CASRTSGAGYGYTF. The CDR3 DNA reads TGTGCCAGCAGGACAAGCGGGGCAGGGTATGGCTACACCTTC.

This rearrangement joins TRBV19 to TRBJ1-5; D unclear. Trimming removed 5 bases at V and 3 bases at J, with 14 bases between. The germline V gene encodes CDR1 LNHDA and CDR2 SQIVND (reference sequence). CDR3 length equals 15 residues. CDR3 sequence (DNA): TGTGCCAGTAGTTTCCAGTCGGGAAACAATCAGCCCCAGCATTTT. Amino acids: CASSFQSGNNQPQHF.

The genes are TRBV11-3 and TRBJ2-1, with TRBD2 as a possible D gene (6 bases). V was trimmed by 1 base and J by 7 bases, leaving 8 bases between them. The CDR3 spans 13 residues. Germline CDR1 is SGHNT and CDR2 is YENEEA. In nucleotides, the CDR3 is TGTGCCAGCAGCTTAGCGGGAGAGAATGAGCAGTTCTTC. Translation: CASSLAGENEQFF.

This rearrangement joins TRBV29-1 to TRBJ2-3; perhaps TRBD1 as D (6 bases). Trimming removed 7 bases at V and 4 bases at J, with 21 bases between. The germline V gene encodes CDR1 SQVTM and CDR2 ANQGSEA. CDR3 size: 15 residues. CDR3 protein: CSGGLGHRGADTQYF. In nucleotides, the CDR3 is TGCAGCGGAGGCTTGGGACATCGGGGAGCAGATACGCAGTATTTT.

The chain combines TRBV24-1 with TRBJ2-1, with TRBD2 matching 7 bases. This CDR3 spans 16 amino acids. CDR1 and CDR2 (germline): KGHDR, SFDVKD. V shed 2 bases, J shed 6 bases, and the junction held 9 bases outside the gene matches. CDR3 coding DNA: TGTGCCACCAGTGATTCCCGACTAGCCCTTGTCAATGAGCAGTTCTTC. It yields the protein CATSDSRLALVNEQFF.

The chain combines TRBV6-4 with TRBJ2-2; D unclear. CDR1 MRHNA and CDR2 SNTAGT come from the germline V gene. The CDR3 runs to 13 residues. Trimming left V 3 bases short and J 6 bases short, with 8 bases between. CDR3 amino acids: CASSELTAGELFF. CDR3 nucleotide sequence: TGTGCCAGCAGTGAGTTAACAGCCGGGGAGCTGTTTTTT.

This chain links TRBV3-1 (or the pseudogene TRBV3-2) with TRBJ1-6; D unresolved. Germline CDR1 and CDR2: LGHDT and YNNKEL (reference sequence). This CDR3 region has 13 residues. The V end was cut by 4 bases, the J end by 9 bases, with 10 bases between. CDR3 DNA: TGTGCCAGCAGCCCCCGTGGAGTTTCACCCCTCCACTTT. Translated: CASSPRGVSPLHF.

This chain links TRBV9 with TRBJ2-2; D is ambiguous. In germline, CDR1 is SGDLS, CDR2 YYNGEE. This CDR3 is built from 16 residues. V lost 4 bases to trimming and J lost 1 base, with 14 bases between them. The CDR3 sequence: CASSPRRGLNTGELFF. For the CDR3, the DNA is TGTGCCAGCAGCCCCCGGCGCGGTTTGAACACCGGGGAGCTGTTTTTT. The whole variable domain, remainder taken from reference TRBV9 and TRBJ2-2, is DSGVTQTPKHLITATGQRVTLRCSPRSGDLSVYWYQQSLDQGLQFLIQYYNGEERAKGNILERFSAQQFPDLHSELNLSSLELGDSALYFCASSPRRGLNTGELFFGEGSRLTVL.

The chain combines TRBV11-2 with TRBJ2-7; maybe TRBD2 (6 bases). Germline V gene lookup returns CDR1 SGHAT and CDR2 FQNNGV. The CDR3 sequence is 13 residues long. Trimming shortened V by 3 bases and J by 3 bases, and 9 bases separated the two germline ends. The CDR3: CASSFPGDYEQYF. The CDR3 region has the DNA TGTGCCAGCAGCTTTCCGGGGGACTACGAGCAGTACTTC.

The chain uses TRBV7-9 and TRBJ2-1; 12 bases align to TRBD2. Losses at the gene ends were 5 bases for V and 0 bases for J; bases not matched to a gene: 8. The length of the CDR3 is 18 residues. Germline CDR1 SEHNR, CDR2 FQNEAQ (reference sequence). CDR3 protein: CASSPRLAGASSYNEQFF. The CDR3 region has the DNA TGTGCCAGCAGCCCCCGACTAGCGGGGGCGAGCTCCTACAATGAGCAGTTCTTC. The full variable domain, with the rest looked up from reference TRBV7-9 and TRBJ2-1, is DTGVSQNPRHKITKRGQNVTFRCDPISEHNRLYWYRQTLGQGPEFLTYFQNEAQLEKSRLLSDRFSAERPKGSFSTLEIQRTEQGDSAMYLCASSPRLAGASSYNEQFFGPGTRLTVL.

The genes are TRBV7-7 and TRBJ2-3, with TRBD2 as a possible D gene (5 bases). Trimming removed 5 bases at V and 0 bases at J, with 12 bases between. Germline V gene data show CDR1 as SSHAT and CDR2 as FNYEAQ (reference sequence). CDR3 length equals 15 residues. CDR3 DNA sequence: TGTGCCAGCAGCCCAACAGCGGTCAGCACAGATACGCAGTATTTT. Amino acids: CASSPTAVSTDTQYF.

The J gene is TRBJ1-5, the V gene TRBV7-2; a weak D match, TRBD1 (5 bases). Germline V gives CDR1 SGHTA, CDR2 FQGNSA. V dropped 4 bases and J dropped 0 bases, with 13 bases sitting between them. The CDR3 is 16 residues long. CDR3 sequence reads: CASSSAGGYSNQPQHF. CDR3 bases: TGTGCCAGCAGCTCAGCGGGGGGTTATAGCAATCAGCCCCAGCATTTT.

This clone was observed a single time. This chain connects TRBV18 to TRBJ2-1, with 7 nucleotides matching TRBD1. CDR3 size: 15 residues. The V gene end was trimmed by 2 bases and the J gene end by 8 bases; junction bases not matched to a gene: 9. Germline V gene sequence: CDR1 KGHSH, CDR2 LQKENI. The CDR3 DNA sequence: TGTGCCAGCTCACCAGGCCGACAGGGCGGCGATGAGCAGTTCTTC. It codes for CASSPGRQGGDEQFF.

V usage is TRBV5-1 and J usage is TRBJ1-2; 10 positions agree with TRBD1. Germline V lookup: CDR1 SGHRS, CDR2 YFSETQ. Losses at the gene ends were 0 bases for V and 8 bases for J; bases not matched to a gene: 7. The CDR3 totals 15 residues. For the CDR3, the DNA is TGCGCCAGCAGCTTGGGACAGGGGGCCCCTGTAGGCTACACCTTC. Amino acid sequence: CASSLGQGAPVGYTF.

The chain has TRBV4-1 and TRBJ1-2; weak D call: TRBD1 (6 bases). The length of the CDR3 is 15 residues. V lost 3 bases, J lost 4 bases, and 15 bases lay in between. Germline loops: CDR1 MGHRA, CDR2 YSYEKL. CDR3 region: CASSQATGTSYGYTF. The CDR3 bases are TGCGCCAGCAGCCAGGCCACAGGGACCTCCTATGGCTACACCTTC.

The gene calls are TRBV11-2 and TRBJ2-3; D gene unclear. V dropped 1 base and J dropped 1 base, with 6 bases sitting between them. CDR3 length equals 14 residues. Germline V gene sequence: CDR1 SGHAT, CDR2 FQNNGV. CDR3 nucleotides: TGTGCCAGCAGCTTAGGAGTCCGCACAGATACGCAGTATTTT. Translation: CASSLGVRTDTQYF.

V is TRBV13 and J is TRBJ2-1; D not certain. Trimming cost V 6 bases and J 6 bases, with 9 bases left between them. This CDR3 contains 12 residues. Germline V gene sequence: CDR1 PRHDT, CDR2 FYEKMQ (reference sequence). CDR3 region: CASRLGTNEQFF. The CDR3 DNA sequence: TGTGCCAGCAGACTGGGCACCAATGAGCAGTTCTTC.

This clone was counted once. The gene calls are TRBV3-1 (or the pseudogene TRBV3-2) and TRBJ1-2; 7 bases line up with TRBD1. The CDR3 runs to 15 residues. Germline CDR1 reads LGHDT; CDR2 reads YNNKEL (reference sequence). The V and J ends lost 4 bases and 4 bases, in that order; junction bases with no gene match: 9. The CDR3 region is CASSLGQEKLYGYTF. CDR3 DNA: TGTGCCAGCAGCCTCGGACAGGAGAAACTCTATGGCTACACCTTC.

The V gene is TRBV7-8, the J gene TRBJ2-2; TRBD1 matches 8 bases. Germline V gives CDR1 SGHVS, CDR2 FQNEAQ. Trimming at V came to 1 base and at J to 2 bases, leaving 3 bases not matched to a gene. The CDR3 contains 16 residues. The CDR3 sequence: CASSLGPGGNTGELFF. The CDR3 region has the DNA TGTGCCAGCAGCTTAGGTCCAGGGGGCAACACCGGGGAGCTGTTTTTT.

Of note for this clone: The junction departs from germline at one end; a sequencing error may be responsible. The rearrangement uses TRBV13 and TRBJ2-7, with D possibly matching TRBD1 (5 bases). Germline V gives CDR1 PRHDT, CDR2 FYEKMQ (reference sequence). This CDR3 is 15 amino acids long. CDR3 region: CASSWATGRSYKQYF. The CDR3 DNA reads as TGTGCCAGCAGCTGGGCTACAGGCCGCTCCTACAAGCAGTACTTC.

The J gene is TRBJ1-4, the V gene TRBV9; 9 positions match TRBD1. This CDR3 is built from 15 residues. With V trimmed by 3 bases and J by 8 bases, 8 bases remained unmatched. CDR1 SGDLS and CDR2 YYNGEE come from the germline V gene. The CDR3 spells CASSASGTGQEKLFF. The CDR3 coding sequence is TGTGCCAGCAGCGCGTCCGGGACAGGGCAAGAAAAACTGTTTTTT.

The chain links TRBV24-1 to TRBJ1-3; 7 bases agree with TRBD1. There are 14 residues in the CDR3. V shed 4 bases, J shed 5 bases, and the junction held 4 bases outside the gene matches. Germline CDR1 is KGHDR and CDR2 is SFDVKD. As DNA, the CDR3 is TGTGCCACCAGTGACGGAGGGGGCAGAAACACCATATATTTT. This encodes CATSDGGGRNTIYF.

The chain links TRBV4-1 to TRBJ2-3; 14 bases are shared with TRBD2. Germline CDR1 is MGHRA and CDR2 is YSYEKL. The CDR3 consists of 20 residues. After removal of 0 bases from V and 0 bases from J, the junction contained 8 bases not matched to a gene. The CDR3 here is CASSQDPGLAGVLSTDTQYF. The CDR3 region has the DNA TGCGCCAGCAGCCAAGACCCGGGACTAGCGGGAGTCCTTAGCACAGATACGCAGTATTTT.

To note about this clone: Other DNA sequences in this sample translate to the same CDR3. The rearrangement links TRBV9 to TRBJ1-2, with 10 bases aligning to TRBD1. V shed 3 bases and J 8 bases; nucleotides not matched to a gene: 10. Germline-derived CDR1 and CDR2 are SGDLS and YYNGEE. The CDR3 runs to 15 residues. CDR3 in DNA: TGTGCCAGCAGCGAAGGGACAGGGGTAGCTGAAGGCTACACCTTC. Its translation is CASSEGTGVAEGYTF.

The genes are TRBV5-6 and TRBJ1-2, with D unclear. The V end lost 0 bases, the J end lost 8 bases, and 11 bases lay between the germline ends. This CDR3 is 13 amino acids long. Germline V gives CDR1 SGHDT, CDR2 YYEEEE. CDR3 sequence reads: CASSLAAHRGYTF. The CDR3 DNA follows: TGTGCCAGCAGCTTGGCCGCCCATCGGGGCTACACCTTC.